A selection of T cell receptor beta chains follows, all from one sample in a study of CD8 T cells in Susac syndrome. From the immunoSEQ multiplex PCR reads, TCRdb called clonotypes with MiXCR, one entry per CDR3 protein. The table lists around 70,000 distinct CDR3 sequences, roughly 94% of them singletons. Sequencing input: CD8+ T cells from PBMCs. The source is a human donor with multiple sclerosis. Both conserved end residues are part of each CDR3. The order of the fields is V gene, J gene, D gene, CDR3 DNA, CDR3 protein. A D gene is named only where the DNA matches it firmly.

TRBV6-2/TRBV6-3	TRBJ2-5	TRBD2	TGTGCCAGCAGTTACCCGCGGGGGTACCAAGAGACCCAGTACTTC	CASSYPRGYQETQYF
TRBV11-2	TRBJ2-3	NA	TGTGCCAGCAGTAAGTTCAGCGGAGGGGCCACAGATACGCAGTATTTT	CASSKFSGGATDTQYF
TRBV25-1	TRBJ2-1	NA	TGTGCCAGCAGCGAAGGGCGGGATGAGCAGTTCTTC	CASSEGRDEQFF
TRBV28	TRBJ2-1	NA	TGTGCCAGCAGTTTAATCCCCGGTAATGAGCAGTTCTTC	CASSLIPGNEQFF
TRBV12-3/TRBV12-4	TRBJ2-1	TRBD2	TGTGCCAGCAGACGCGCGGGACTAGTGAGGGATGAGCAGTTCTTC	CASRRAGLVRDEQFF
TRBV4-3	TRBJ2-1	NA	TGCGCCAGCAGCCAAGATCGGGCAGTTAACAATGAGCAGTTCTTC	CASSQDRAVNNEQFF
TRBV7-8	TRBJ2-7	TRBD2	TGTGCCAGCAGCCCATACGTATCGGGGGGGCAATACGAGCAGTACTTC	CASSPYVSGGQYEQYF
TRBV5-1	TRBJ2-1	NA	TGCGCCAGCAGCGGAGTCATCCATGAGCAGTTCTTC	CASSGVIHEQFF
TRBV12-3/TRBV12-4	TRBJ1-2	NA	TGTGCCAGCACCCTGGCAGGGACTGAAGCTAACTATGGCTACACCTTC	CASTLAGTEANYGYTF
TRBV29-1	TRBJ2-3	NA	TGCAGCGTTGTTAGCGTCAGCACAGATACGCAGTATTTT	CSVVSVSTDTQYF
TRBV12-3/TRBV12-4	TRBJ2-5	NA	TGTGCCAGCAGTTCCCCAGACTTGGTCGGAGAGACCCAGTACTTC	CASSSPDLVGETQYF
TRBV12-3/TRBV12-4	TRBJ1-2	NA	TGTGCCAGCAGTCCCCCGGGGCTCAACTATGGCTACACCTTC	CASSPPGLNYGYTF
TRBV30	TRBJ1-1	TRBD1	TGTGCCTGGTCGACAGGGACTGAAGCTTTCTTT	CAWSTGTEAFF
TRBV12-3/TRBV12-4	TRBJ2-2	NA	TGTGCCAGCAGTCTACTCACCGGGGAGCTGTTTTTT	CASSLLTGELFF
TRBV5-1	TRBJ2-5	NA	TGCGCCAGCAGCTTGGGGCAATACCAAGAGACCCAGTACTTC	CASSLGQYQETQYF
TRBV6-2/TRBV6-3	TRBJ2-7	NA	TGTGCCAGCAGTTACTCAGGCAGCTACGAGCAGTACTTC	CASSYSGSYEQYF
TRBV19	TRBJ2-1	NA	TGTGCCAGTAGTAGTACTAGCACTTCCTACAATGAGCAGTTCTTC	CASSSTSTSYNEQFF